The text below deals with one T cell receptor beta chain. No antigen is known for it. Germline values: CDR1 SGHVS, CDR2 FNYEAQ. Trimming shortened V by 5 bases and J by 3 bases, and 19 bases separated the two germline ends. CDR3 size: 16 residues. These data belong to a study of shared clonotypes between healthy human individuals. The study, taken as a whole, reports: Depth of sequencing was expected to influence donor clonotype sharing. Sampling was confined to blood; repertoires within tissues likely differ.

Authors' analysis steps: Quality scores were absent from the junction-only immunoSEQ sequences, so filtering differed. Repertoires were generated with immunoSEQ multiplex PCR, while TCRdb's copy carries only in-frame clones and drops some. Clone size and V and J calls were adopted from that table, with D and trimming inferred from the DNA. The sample includes 2 million to 2.5 million clones, about 92% of them seen just once. The sequenced material came from naive CD4+ T cells from PBMCs. Subset: CD45RA+ positively selected. The source of this sequence is a man between 18 and 29 years old in good health. Some clones in this sample may be carry-over from other donors' samples. This chain joins TRBV7-6 and TRBJ2-5; TRBD2 might be the D (7 bases). CDR3 protein: CASSHRASGKEETQYF. The CDR3 DNA sequence: TGTGCCAGCAGCCACAGGGCCAGCGGGAAGGAAGAGACCCAGTACTTC.